The entry below gives a single T cell receptor (beta chain) sequence along with its context. Its antigen is not known. Stated treatment: oral pan-JAK inhibitor, 5-10 mg twice daily. This sample is drawn from a study of CD8+ T cells in alopecia areata. Study-wide results and limits: Scalp and blood samples kept many expanded lesional clones throughout tofacitinib. Tofacitinib significantly reduced both scalp clonality and expanded CD8+ clones among the top 100.

Germline assignment: CDR1 GTSNPN and CDR2 SVGIG (reference sequence). This CDR3 has 13 residues. V shed 0 bases, J shed 7 bases, and the junction held 3 bases outside the gene matches. Sequencing used cDNA as its template, made by extracting RNA and reverse transcribing it. Assay used: immunoSEQ multiplex PCR; TCRdb lists only in-frame clones, some missing. The sample lists roughly 110,000 clones, approximately 51% occurring once. The material was CD4+ T cells sorted from blood, obtained at week 24, from a patient treated with tofacitinib. This chain joins TRBV30 and TRBJ1-2; the match to TRBD1 covers 9 bases. The clonotype originates from a human donor with alopecia areata. The CDR3 nucleotides read TGTGCCTGGAGTGTACAGGGGGCCCTTGGCTACACCTTC. Residues: CAWSVQGALGYTF.